This TCR beta chain derives from a study of blood T cell repertoires in COVID-19. Study summary: Researchers got acute and convalescent COVID-19 samples from the United States, Italy and Spain. PBMCs, B-cell-depleted T cells, or T cells provided the cDNA or gDNA that made up the material.

In the authors' methods: By means of reference gene primer amplification, nucleated cell counts were estimated. Here immunoSEQ multiplex PCR was the method, and the copy in TCRdb shows in-frame clones only, minus some. V, J and clone size reflect that table, while D and trimming were determined from the DNA. The table shows about 350,000 clones, with 85% to 90% occurring only once. In Seattle, patients joined the study during active infection and were tracked longitudinally. V was shortened by 2 bases and J by 5 bases, with 9 bases between the two germline ends. Looked up from germline, CDR1 is MGHRA and CDR2 is YSYEKL. This CDR3 has 13 amino acids.

The sequencing sample was made of peripheral blood. V gene TRBV4-1 combines with J gene TRBJ1-2, with D perhaps TRBD1 (6 bases). This receptor was taken from a woman aged 65 to 85 with COVID-19, enrolled during active disease. For the CDR3, the DNA is TGCGCCAGCAGCCAAACAGGGTCTTATGGCTACACCTTC. It yields the protein CASSQTGSYGYTF.